This paragraph covers one T cell receptor beta chain sequence. The CDR3 spans 14 residues. V was trimmed by 6 bases and J by 3 bases, leaving 14 bases between them. Germline V gives CDR1 SNHLY, CDR2 FYNNEI. Treg sorting used a CD4+CD25+CD127-/low gate. After constant-region reverse-primer amplification, full-length variable regions underwent semi-nested PCR with Nested Universal Primer A. TCRdb ran MiXCR on the 5' RACE reads and lists one entry per CDR3 protein. In the table there are approximately 50,000 distinct CDR3 sequences, 20% of which are singletons. The receptor comes from a female donor with breast cancer. The chain uses TRBV2 and TRBJ1-1; D gene unclear. Sequencing was performed on tumor-infiltrating Tregs sorted from the breast tumor. Here the CDR3 DNA reads TGTGCCAGCAGATCCAGTGTGCAGGACACTGAAGCTTTCTTT. Its protein product is CASRSSVQDTEAFF.